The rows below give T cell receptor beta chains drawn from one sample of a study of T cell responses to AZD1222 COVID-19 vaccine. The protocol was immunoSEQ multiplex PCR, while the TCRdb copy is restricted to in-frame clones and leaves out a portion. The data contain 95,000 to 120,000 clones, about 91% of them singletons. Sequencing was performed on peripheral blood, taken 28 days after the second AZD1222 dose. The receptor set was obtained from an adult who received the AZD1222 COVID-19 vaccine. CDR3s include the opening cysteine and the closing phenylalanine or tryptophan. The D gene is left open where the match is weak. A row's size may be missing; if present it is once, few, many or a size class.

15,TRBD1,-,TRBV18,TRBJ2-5,CASSSTHQGVETQYF,TGTGCCAGCTCATCGACCCACCAGGGGGTGGAGACCCAGTACTTC
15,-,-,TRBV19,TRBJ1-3,CASVVGHYSGNTIYF,TGTGCCAGTGTTGTGGGCCATTACTCTGGAAACACCATATATTTT
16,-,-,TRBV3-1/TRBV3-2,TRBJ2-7,CASSQDRTGRWYEQYF,TGTGCCAGCAGCCAAGATCGGACGGGGAGGTGGTACGAGCAGTACTTC
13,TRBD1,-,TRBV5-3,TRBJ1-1,CARRRTGNTEAFF,TGTGCCAGAAGGAGGACAGGGAACACTGAAGCTTTCTTT
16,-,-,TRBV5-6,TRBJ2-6,CASSPDPSLGVNVLTF,TGTGCCAGCAGCCCAGATCCCAGCCTGGGGGTCAACGTCCTGACTTTC
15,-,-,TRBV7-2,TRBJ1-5,CASSLVSGINQPQHF,TGTGCCAGCAGCTTAGTTTCTGGGATTAATCAGCCCCAGCATTTT
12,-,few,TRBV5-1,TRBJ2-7,CASSPPSDEQYF,TGCGCCAGCAGCCCCCCCAGCGACGAGCAGTACTTC
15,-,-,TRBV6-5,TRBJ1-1,CASSYSNRVSTEAFF,TGTGCCAGCAGTTACTCCAACAGGGTGAGCACTGAAGCTTTCTTT
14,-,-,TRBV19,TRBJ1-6,CASSIGQPNSPLHF,TGTGCCAGTAGTATCGGGCAGCCTAATTCACCCCTCCACTTT
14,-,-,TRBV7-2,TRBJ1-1,CASTLGGMNTEAFF,TGTGCCAGCACCCTTGGGGGAATGAACACTGAAGCTTTCTTT